The 30 T cell receptor beta chains reported below all come from one sample, sequenced in a study of naive CD8 T cells in extremely preterm neonates. Data came from immunoSEQ multiplex PCR; TCRdb stores just in-frame clones and leaves some out. This table holds approximately 7,500 clones, just under 98% found once. Deliveries were elective term cesareans at about 35-41 weeks, with no labor or membrane rupture. The sample taken for sequencing was naive CD8+ T cells from cord blood. These TCRs come from a newborn in good health.

The chain couples TRBV6-5 to TRBJ2-1; no clear D gene. The CDR3 runs to 13 residues. With 0 bases removed from V and 5 bases from J, the gap between germline ends came to 5 bases. Germline V CDR1 and CDR2: MNHEY, SVGAGI. The CDR3 sequence is CASSYSSDNEQFF. The CDR3 DNA follows: TGTGCCAGCAGTTACTCGTCGGACAATGAGCAGTTCTTC.

V gene TRBV6-1 combines with J gene TRBJ2-7; 7 bases match TRBD1. Germline-derived CDR1 and CDR2 are MNHNS and SASEGT. There are 15 residues in the CDR3. Trimming removed 1 base from V and 6 bases from J; junction bases left unmatched: 9. For the CDR3, the DNA is TGTGCCAGCAGTGAAGACAGGACAGGCCTTCCCGAGCAGTACTTC. Protein sequence: CASSEDRTGLPEQYF.

The J gene is TRBJ1-5, the V gene TRBV6-5; 8 bases fit TRBD1. There are 16 residues in the CDR3. Trimming cost V 2 bases and J 1 base; bases outside gene matches: 4. In germline, CDR1 is MNHEY, CDR2 SVGAGI. The CDR3 DNA follows: TGTGCCAGCAGTTACAAGTGGACAGGGAGCAATCAGCCCCAGCATTTT. Amino acid sequence: CASSYKWTGSNQPQHF.

This chain connects TRBV27 to TRBJ2-7, with TRBD2 as a possible D gene (7 bases). The V and J ends lost 6 bases and 2 bases respectively, with 26 bases between them. Per the germline V gene, CDR1 is MNHEY and CDR2 is SMNVEV (reference sequence). CDR3 length: 18 residues. CDR3 amino acids: CASSAGGGAVINAYEQYF. DNA of the CDR3: TGTGCCAGCAGCGCTGGGGGGGGCGCAGTGATAAACGCCTACGAGCAGTACTTC.

The V and J genes are TRBV27 and TRBJ1-2; a possible D gene is TRBD1 (5 bases). The CDR3 runs 14 residues. With 3 bases removed from V and 6 bases from J, the gap between germline ends came to 14 bases. Germline CDR1 MNHEY, CDR2 SMNVEV (reference sequence). CDR3 coding DNA: TGTGCCAGCAGTTTGACCGGTCGGGGGGATGGCTACACCTTC. It codes for CASSLTGRGDGYTF.

The chain employs TRBV10-2 and TRBJ1-2, with 7 bases matching TRBD1. V lost 7 bases to trimming and J lost 8 bases; unmatched junction nucleotides: 7. The CDR3 runs to 12 residues. The germline V gene encodes CDR1 WSHSY and CDR2 SAAADI. The CDR3 reads CASKEGAEGYTF. The CDR3 nucleotides read TGCGCCAGCAAAGAGGGGGCAGAGGGCTACACCTTC.

This chain links TRBV6-6 with TRBJ1-6; D is undetermined. The germline V gene encodes CDR1 MNHNY and CDR2 SVGAGI (reference sequence). CDR3 length: 14 residues. With 2 bases removed from V and 4 bases from J, the gap between germline ends came to 6 bases. The CDR3 here is CASSYGGYNSPLHF. In nucleotides, the CDR3 is TGTGCCAGCAGTTACGGAGGGTATAATTCACCCCTCCACTTT.

This clone has just one count. The J gene is TRBJ1-1, the V gene TRBV30; D perhaps matches TRBD1 (6 bases). V gave up 6 bases and J gave up 7 bases, with 18 bases separating them. Germline CDR1 and CDR2: GTSNPN and SVGIG (reference sequence). This CDR3 has 13 amino acids. As DNA, the CDR3 is TGTGCCTGCGAACCTTTCAGGGGAATTGAAGCTTTCTTT. Translating gives CACEPFRGIEAFF.

V usage is TRBV7-9 and J usage is TRBJ1-2, with 7 bases identical to TRBD1. CDR1 is SEHNR, CDR2 FQNEAQ, per germline (reference sequence). This CDR3 contains 14 residues. The V and J ends lost 8 bases and 2 bases, in that order; junction bases with no gene match: 8. CDR3 residues: CASPWAGGNYGYTF. DNA for the CDR3: TGTGCCAGCCCGTGGGCAGGGGGAAACTATGGCTACACCTTC.

The rearrangement joins TRBV5-1 to TRBJ2-3; 11 nucleotides match TRBD1. The J segment lost 3 bases and the V segment lost 6 bases, leaving 3 bases of the junction unmatched. The length of the CDR3 is 14 residues. From germline, CDR1 is SGHRS and CDR2 YFSETQ. Here the CDR3 reads CASKGQGGTDTQYF. CDR3 coding DNA: TGCGCCAGCAAGGGACAGGGGGGGACAGATACGCAGTATTTT. Combining the CDR3 with reference TRBV5-1 and TRBJ2-3 gives the whole variable domain KAGVTQTPRYLIKTRGQQVTLSCSPISGHRSVSWYQQTPGQGLQFLFEYFSETQRNKGNFPGRFSGRQFSNSRSEMNVSTLELGDSALYLCASKGQGGTDTQYFGPGTRLTVL.

V usage is TRBV2 and J usage is TRBJ2-7, with a tentative D call TRBD2 (5 bases). Looked up from germline, CDR1 is SNHLY and CDR2 is FYNNEI. Trimming took off 3 bases at V and 2 bases at J, with 14 bases between the two ends. This CDR3 has 15 amino acids. The CDR3 nucleotides read TGTGCCAGCAGTGACCGGGGTGGGGTCCCCTACGAGCAGTACTTC. This translates into CASSDRGGVPYEQYF.

This sequence joins TRBV5-1 and TRBJ2-7; 9 bases agree with TRBD2. The germline V gene encodes CDR1 SGHRS and CDR2 YFSETQ. Germline trimming cut 6 bases from V and 0 bases from J; bases unmatched to any gene: 4. The CDR3 consists of 14 residues. The CDR3 reads CASKTSGSSYEQYF. CDR3 DNA sequence: TGCGCCAGCAAGACTAGCGGAAGCTCCTACGAGCAGTACTTC.

The chain couples TRBV19 to TRBJ1-2; the D gene is possibly TRBD1 (5 bases). This CDR3 has 13 amino acids. Germline V gene lookup returns CDR1 LNHDA and CDR2 SQIVND (reference sequence). V gave up 2 bases and J gave up 5 bases, with 9 bases separating them. The CDR3 DNA is TGTGCCAGTAGTATATCAGGGAAGTATGGCTACACCTTC. This translates into CASSISGKYGYTF.

V is TRBV7-9 and J is TRBJ2-1; 7 nucleotides agree with TRBD2. CDR3 length: 14 amino acids. V was pared by 1 base and J by 5 bases, with 2 bases of the junction left unmatched. Germline CDR1 reads SEHNR; CDR2 reads FQNEAQ (reference sequence). The CDR3 reads CASSLVAGNNEQFF. The DNA for the CDR3 is TGTGCCAGCAGCTTAGTAGCGGGTAACAATGAGCAGTTCTTC.

This chain links TRBV11-2 with TRBJ2-7, with unresolved D. This CDR3 has 13 residues. Trimming pared 1 base from V and 2 bases from J, leaving 6 bases between. Germline V CDR1 and CDR2: SGHAT, FQNNGV. This CDR3 is CASSLGQTYEQYF. CDR3 nucleotides: TGTGCCAGCAGCTTAGGACAAACCTACGAGCAGTACTTC.

The rearrangement joins TRBV6-6 to TRBJ1-1; D unclear. Trimming cost V 2 bases and J 1 base, with 8 bases left between them. Germline CDR1 reads MNHNY; CDR2 reads SVGAGI (reference sequence). The CDR3 sequence is 14 residues long. The CDR3 here is CASSYGAGNTEAFF. CDR3 coding DNA: TGTGCCAGCAGTTACGGCGCGGGGAACACTGAAGCTTTCTTT.

The chain joins TRBV2 to TRBJ2-1; D ambiguous. The CDR3 runs 17 residues. Trimming took off 2 bases at V and 4 bases at J, with 18 bases between the two ends. CDR1 and CDR2 (germline): SNHLY, FYNNEI. The CDR3 reads CASSETSHSVAYNEQFF. CDR3 coding DNA: TGTGCCAGCAGTGAAACCTCCCACTCGGTCGCTTACAATGAGCAGTTCTTC. The full variable domain, in which reference TRBV2 and TRBJ2-1 provide the parts outside the CDR3, is EPEVTQTPSHQVTQMGQEVILRCVPISNHLYFYWYRQILGQKVEFLVSFYNNEISEKSEIFDDQFSVERPDGSNFTLKIRSTKLEDSAMYFCASSETSHSVAYNEQFFGPGTRLTVL.

This chain connects TRBV7-3 to TRBJ2-3; D may be TRBD2 (5 bases). Germline V gene data show CDR1 as SGHTA and CDR2 as FQGTGA. The V and J ends lost 0 bases and 0 bases respectively, with 7 bases between them. CDR3 size: 15 residues. The DNA of the CDR3 is TGTGCCAGCAGCTTAACTAGCGCTAGCACAGATACGCAGTATTTT. It yields the protein CASSLTSASTDTQYF.

V and J are TRBV30 and TRBJ2-5; 11 bases are a match to TRBD2. Germline CDR1 GTSNPN, CDR2 SVGIG (reference sequence). V was pared by 6 bases and J by 2 bases, with 8 bases of the junction left unmatched. The CDR3 sequence is 15 residues long. The CDR3 region is CACPILAGVQETQYF. The CDR3 nucleotides read TGTGCCTGCCCCATACTAGCGGGGGTGCAAGAGACCCAGTACTTC.

V gene TRBV10-3 combines with J gene TRBJ2-3; 14 bases match TRBD2. Losses at the gene ends were 4 bases for V and 5 bases for J; bases not matched to a gene: 8. The germline V gene encodes CDR1 ENHRY and CDR2 SYGVKD. The CDR3 is 17 residues long. Here the CDR3 DNA reads TGTGCCATCAGTGGCGCGACTAGCGGGGGGGCGGTAGATACGCAGTATTTT. It encodes CAISGATSGGAVDTQYF.

The chain carries TRBV11-3 and TRBJ2-1; 7 nucleotides match TRBD1. V dropped 5 bases and J dropped 3; count of bases not matched to a gene: 10. The germline CDR1 and CDR2 sequences are SGHNT and YENEEA. This CDR3 is 16 amino acids long. This CDR3 is CASSPTGTAHYNEQFF. Written as DNA, the CDR3 is TGTGCCAGCAGCCCTACCGGGACAGCCCACTACAATGAGCAGTTCTTC.

The V call is TRBV6-1, the J call TRBJ2-5; 8 positions match TRBD1. This CDR3 comprises 14 residues. Looked up from germline, CDR1 is MNHNS and CDR2 is SASEGT. V was pared by 10 bases and J by 3 bases, with 10 bases of the junction left unmatched. The CDR3 DNA is TGTGCCACCCGTTCCGGACAGGGAGAAGAGACCCAGTACTTC. Its protein product is CATRSGQGEETQYF.

This chain links TRBV4-2 with TRBJ1-1; D might be TRBD1 (6 bases). Germline V gene data show CDR1 as LGHNA and CDR2 as YNFKEQ. CDR3 length: 13 amino acids. The V end lost 5 bases, the J end lost 5 bases, and 12 bases lay between the germline ends. CDR3 sequence (DNA): TGTGCCAGCAGCAAAGGGGGAGAGACTGAAGCTTTCTTT. Protein product: CASSKGGETEAFF.

A word on this clone: Distinct nucleotide sequences in the sample also encode this CDR3. The rearrangement uses TRBV9 and TRBJ1-6; maybe TRBD1 (6 bases). Per the germline V gene, CDR1 is SGDLS and CDR2 is YYNGEE. The V end was cut by 5 bases, the J end by 9 bases, with 30 bases between. This CDR3 region has 19 residues. In DNA form, the CDR3 reads TGTGCCAGCAGTCCGATGTCGGGGGGGCCGGAGACCTTAGGTTCACCCCTCCACTTT. This translates into CASSPMSGGPETLGSPLHF.

The V gene is TRBV5-1, the J gene TRBJ2-1; TRBD2 matches at 10 bases. The CDR3 runs 20 residues. Trimming at V came to 1 base and at J to 0 bases, leaving 13 bases not matched to a gene. The germline V gene has CDR1 SGHRS and CDR2 YFSETQ. The CDR3 is CASSLWGNSGLAASYNEQFF. In DNA, the CDR3 is TGCGCCAGCAGCTTGTGGGGAAATTCAGGACTAGCGGCCTCCTACAATGAGCAGTTCTTC.

This chain connects TRBV4-3 to TRBJ1-5; D call uncertain. Trimming pared 0 bases from V and 3 bases from J, leaving 9 bases between. Germline V gene lookup returns CDR1 LGHNA and CDR2 YSLEER. The CDR3 has 15 residues. CDR3 protein: CASSQDPGLNQPQHF. The CDR3 DNA reads TGCGCCAGCAGCCAAGATCCAGGCCTCAATCAGCCCCAGCATTTT.

The chain is built from TRBV4-3 and TRBJ1-4; tentative D call: TRBD1 (6 bases). CDR3 size: 16 residues. V lost 4 bases to trimming and J lost 4 bases, with 16 bases between them. Germline V CDR1 and CDR2: LGHNA, YSLEER. The CDR3 region is CASSRTRGMGNEKLFF. CDR3 sequence (DNA): TGCGCCAGCAGCCGGACGAGGGGGATGGGTAATGAAAAACTGTTTTTT.

The J gene is TRBJ1-2, the V gene TRBV5-1, with 7 bases matching TRBD1. Germline CDR1 and CDR2: SGHRS and YFSETQ. V lost 4 bases and J lost 3; bases outside the gene matches: 12. The CDR3 extends over 16 amino acids. CDR3 coding DNA: TGCGCCAGCAGCATATCAACCGGGACAGAGGACTATGGCTACACCTTC. This gives the protein CASSISTGTEDYGYTF.

The chain couples TRBV27 to TRBJ1-2; 8 bases are a match to TRBD1. Germline CDR1 reads MNHEY; CDR2 reads SMNVEV (reference sequence). The ends lost 6 bases at V and 7 bases at J; junction bases unmatched: 4. This CDR3 is built from 12 residues. This CDR3 is CASSQGAGGYTF. CDR3 DNA: TGTGCCAGCAGCCAGGGGGCTGGTGGCTACACCTTC.

This clone is a singleton in its sample. The gene calls are TRBV29-1 and TRBJ2-7; D not certain. CDR3 length equals 16 residues. V was shortened by 4 bases and J by 2 bases, with 21 bases between the two germline ends. CDR1 is SQVTM and CDR2 is ANQGSEA in the germline V gene. For the CDR3, the DNA is TGCAGCGTTGGGCTGTCAGACTCGAGGCCCACCTACGAGCAGTACTTC. It translates to CSVGLSDSRPTYEQYF.